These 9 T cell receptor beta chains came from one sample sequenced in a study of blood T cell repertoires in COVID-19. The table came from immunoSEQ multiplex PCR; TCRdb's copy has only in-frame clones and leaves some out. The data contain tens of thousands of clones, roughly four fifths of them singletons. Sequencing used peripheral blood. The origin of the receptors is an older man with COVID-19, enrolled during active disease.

DNA for the CDR3: TGTGCCAGCAAACCAGGGACAGGGGAGGGTGGCTACACCTTC. Protein sequence: CASKPGTGEGGYTF. The V and J genes are TRBV13 and TRBJ1-2; 10 nucleotides line up with TRBD1. Germline CDR1 PRHDT, CDR2 FYEKMQ (reference sequence). Losses at the gene ends were 7 bases for V and 7 bases for J; bases not matched to a gene: 9. The CDR3 runs to 14 residues.

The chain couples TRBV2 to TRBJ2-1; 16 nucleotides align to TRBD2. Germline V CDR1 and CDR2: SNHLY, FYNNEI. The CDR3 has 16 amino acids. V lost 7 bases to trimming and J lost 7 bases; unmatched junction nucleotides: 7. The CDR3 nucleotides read TGTGCCAGCAACATATTGGGACTAGCGGGAGGGAATGAGCAGTTCTTC. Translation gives CASNILGLAGGNEQFF.

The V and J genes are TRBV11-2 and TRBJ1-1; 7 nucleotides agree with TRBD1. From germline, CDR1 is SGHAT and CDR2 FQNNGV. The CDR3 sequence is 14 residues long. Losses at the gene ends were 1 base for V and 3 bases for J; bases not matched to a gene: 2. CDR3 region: CASSLGQGYTEAFF. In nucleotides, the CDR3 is TGTGCCAGCAGCTTAGGACAGGGATACACTGAAGCTTTCTTT. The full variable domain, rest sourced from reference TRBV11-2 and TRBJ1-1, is EAGVAQSPRYKIIEKRQSVAFWCNPISGHATLYWYQQILGQGPKLLIQFQNNGVVDDSQLPKDRFSAERLKGVDSTLKIQPAKLEDSAVYLCASSLGQGYTEAFFGQGTRLTVV.

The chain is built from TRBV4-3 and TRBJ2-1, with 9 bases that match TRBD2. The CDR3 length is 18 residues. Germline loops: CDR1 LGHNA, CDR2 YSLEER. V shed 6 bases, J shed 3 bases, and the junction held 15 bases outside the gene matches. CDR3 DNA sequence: TGCGCCAGCAGTCCAGCAAGCGGGAGGCCGACAGGCTACAATGAGCAGTTCTTC. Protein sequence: CASSPASGRPTGYNEQFF.

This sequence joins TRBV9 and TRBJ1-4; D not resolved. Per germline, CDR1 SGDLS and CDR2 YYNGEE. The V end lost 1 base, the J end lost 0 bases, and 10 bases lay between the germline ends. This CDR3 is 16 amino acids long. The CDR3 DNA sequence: TGTGCCAGCAGCGTATCCGTCTCCGCAACTAATGAAAAACTGTTTTTT. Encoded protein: CASSVSVSATNEKLFF. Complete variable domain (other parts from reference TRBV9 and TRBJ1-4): DSGVTQTPKHLITATGQRVTLRCSPRSGDLSVYWYQQSLDQGLQFLIQYYNGEERAKGNILERFSAQQFPDLHSELNLSSLELGDSALYFCASSVSVSATNEKLFFGSGTQLSVL.

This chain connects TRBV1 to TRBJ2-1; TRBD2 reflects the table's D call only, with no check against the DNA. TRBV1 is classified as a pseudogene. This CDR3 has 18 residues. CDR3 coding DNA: TGCACCAGCAGCCAAGTTAGGGCGGGAGACCACTCCTACAATGAGCAGTTCTTC. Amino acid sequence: CTSSQVRAGDHSYNEQFF.

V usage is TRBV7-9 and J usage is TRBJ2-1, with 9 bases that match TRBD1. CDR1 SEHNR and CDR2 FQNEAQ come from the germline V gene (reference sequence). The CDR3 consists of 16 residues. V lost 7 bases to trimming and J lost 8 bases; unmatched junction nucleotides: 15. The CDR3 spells CASTDLTGQGFYEQFF. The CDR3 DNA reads TGTGCCAGCACCGATTTAACGGGACAGGGATTCTATGAGCAGTTCTTC. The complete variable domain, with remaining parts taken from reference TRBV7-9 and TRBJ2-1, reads DTGVSQNPRHKITKRGQNVTFRCDPISEHNRLYWYRQTLGQGPEFLTYFQNEAQLEKSRLLSDRFSAERPKGSFSTLEIQRTEQGDSAMYLCASTDLTGQGFYEQFFGPGTRLTVL.

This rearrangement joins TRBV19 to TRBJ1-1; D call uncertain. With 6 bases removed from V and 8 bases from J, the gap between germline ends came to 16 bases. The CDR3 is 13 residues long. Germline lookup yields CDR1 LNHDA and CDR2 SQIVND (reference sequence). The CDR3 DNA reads TGTGCCAGTAGCCATCAACCAACATTAGAAGCTTTCTTT. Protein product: CASSHQPTLEAFF.

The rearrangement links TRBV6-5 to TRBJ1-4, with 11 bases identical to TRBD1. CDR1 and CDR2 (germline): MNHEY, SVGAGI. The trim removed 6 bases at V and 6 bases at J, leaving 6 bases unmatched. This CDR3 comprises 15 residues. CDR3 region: CASSRTGGGDEKLFF. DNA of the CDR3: TGTGCCAGCAGCCGGACAGGGGGCGGTGATGAAAAACTGTTTTTT.